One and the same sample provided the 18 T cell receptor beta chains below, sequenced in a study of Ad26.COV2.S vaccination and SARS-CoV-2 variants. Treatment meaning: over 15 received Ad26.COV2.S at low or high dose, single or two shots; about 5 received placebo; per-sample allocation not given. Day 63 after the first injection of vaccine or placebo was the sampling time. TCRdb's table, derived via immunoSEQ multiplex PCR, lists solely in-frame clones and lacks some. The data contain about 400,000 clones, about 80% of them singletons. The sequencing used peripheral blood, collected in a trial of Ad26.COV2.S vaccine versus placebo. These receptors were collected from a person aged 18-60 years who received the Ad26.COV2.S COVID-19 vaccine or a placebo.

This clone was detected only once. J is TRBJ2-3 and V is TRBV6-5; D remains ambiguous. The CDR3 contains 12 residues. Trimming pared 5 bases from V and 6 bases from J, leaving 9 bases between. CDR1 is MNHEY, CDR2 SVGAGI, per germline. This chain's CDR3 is CASSPRRDTQYF. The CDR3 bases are TGTGCCAGCAGTCCCCGTCGTGATACGCAGTATTTT.

The DNA for the CDR3 is TGTGCCAGCAGCTCGGGCAGGGTGGGGGGCTACACCTTC. Amino acids: CASSSGRVGGYTF. The V and J genes are TRBV11-2 and TRBJ1-2; TRBD1 might be the D (5 bases). The CDR3 has 13 amino acids. The germline V and J ends were trimmed by 4 bases and 8 bases, with 14 bases remaining between them. Per the germline V gene, CDR1 is SGHAT and CDR2 is FQNNGV.

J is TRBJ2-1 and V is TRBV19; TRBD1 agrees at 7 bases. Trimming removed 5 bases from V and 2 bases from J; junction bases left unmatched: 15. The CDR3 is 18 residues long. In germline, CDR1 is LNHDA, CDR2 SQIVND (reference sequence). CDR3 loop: CASSALGGRTGTYNEQFF. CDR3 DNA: TGTGCCAGTAGTGCCTTAGGGGGAAGGACAGGAACCTACAATGAGCAGTTCTTC.

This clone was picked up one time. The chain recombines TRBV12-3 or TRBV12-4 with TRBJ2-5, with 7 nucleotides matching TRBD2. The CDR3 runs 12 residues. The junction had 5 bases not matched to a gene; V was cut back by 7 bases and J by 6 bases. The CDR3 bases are TGTGCCAGCATGGGGGGGATGCAGACCCAGTACTTC. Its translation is CASMGGMQTQYF.

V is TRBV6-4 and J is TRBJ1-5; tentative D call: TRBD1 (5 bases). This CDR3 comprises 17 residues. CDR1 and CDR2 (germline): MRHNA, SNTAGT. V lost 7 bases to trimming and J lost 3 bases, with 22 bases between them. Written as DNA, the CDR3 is TGTGCCAGCACCGAAGTGGGGGTTCCGGCCCTCAATCAGCCCCAGCATTTT. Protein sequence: CASTEVGVPALNQPQHF.

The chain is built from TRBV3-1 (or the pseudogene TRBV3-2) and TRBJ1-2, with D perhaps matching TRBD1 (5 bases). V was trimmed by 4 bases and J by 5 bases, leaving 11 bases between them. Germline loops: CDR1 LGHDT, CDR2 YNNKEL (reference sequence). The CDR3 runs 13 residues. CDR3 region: CASSPQRQYGYTF. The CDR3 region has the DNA TGTGCCAGCAGCCCACAGCGACAGTATGGCTACACCTTC.

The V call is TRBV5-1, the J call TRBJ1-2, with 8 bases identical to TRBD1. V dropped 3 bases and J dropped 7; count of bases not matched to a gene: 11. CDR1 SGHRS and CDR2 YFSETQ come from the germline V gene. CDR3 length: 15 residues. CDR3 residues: CASSSVPTGEGGYTF. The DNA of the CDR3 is TGCGCCAGCAGCTCCGTTCCGACAGGGGAGGGTGGCTACACCTTC.

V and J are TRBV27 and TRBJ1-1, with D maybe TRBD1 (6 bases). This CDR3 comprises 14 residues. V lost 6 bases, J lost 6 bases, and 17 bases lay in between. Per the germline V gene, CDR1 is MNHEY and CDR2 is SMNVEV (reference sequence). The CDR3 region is CASRLTGTFSEAFF. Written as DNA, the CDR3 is TGTGCCAGCAGGTTGACAGGAACCTTTTCTGAAGCTTTCTTT.

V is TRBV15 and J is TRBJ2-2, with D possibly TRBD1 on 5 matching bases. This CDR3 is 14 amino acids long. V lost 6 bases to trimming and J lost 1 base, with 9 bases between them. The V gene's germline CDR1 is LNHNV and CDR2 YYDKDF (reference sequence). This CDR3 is CATSGAVNTGELFF. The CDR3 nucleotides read TGTGCCACCAGTGGGGCAGTGAACACCGGGGAGCTGTTTTTT.

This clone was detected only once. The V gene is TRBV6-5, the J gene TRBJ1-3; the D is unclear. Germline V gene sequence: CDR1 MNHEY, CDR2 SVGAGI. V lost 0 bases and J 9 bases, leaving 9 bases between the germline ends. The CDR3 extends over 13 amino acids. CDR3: CASSYSIGGTIYF. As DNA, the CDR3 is TGTGCCAGCAGTTACTCTATCGGTGGCACCATATATTTT.

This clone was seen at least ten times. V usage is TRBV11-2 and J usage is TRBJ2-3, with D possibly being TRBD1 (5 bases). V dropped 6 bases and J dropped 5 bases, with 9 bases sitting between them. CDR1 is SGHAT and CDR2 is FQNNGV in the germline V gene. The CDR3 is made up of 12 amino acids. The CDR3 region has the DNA TGTGCCAGCAGGGGGCCGGTAGATACGCAGTATTTT. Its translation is CASRGPVDTQYF.

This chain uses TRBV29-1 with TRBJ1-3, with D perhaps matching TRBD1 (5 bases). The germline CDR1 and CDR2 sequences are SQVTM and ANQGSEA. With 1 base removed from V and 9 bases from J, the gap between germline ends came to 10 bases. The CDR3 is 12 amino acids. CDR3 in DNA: TGCAGCGTTGAAGGGGGCGAGGGCACCATATATTTT. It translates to CSVEGGEGTIYF.

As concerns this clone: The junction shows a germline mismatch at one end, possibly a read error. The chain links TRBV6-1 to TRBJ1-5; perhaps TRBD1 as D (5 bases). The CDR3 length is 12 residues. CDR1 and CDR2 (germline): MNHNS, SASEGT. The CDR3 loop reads CASSQAAGAWHF. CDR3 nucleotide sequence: TGTGCCAGCAGTCAAGCGGCCGGGGCTTGGCATTTT.

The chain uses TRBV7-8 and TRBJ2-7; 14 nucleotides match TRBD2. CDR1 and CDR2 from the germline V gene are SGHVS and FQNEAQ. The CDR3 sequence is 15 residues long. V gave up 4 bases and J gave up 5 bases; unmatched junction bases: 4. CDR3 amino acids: CASSWTSGGLHEQYF. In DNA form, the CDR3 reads TGTGCCAGCAGCTGGACTAGCGGGGGGCTGCACGAGCAGTACTTC.

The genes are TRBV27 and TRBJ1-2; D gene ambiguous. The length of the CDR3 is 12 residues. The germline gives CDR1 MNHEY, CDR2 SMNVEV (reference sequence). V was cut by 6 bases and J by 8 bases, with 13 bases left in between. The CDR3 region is CASREPGYGYTF. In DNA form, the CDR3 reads TGTGCCAGCAGAGAACCAGGCTACGGCTACACCTTC.

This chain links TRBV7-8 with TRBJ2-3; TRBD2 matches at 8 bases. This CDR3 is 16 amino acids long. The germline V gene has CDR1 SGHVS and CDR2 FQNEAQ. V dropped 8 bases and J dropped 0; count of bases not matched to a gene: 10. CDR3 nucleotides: TGTGCCAGCCATCACCGGGGGGGGTCTAGCACAGATACGCAGTATTTT. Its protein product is CASHHRGGSSTDTQYF.

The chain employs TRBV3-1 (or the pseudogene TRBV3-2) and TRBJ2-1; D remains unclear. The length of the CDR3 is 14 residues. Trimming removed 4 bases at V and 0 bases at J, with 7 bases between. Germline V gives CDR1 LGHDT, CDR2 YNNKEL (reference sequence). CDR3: CASSRLSSYNEQFF. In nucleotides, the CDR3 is TGTGCCAGCAGCCGACTGAGCTCCTACAATGAGCAGTTCTTC.

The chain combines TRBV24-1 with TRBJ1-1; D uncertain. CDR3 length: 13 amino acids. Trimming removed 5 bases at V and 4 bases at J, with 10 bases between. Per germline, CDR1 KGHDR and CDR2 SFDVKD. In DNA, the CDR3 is TGTGCCACCAGTGGGTGGAAGGGCACTGAAGCTTTCTTT. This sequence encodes CATSGWKGTEAFF.